This T cell receptor (beta chain) emerged from a study of STAT5B mutations in CD4+ large granular lymphocyte leukemia. The CDR3 runs to 14 residues. The germline gives CDR1 LGHNA, CDR2 YSLEER. V was pared by 1 base and J by 5 bases, with 11 bases between. Sequenced by immunoSEQ multiplex PCR; TCRdb stores in-frame clones only, minus some. The sample includes some 30,000 clones, just under 75% of them seen just once. The chain joins TRBV4-3 to TRBJ2-5; tentatively, D is TRBD2 (5 bases). Sequenced material: CD4+ T cells from blood buffy coats. The receptor comes from a human donor in good health. CDR3 nucleotide sequence: TGCGCCAGCAGCCAAGGTACGGGGAAGGAGACCCAGTACTTC. Protein sequence: CASSQGTGKETQYF.